This T cell receptor beta chain was profiled in a study of blood T cell repertoires in COVID-19. Study-level background: Acute and convalescent COVID-19 samples came from the United States, Italy and Spain. T cells, B-cell-depleted T cells, or PBMCs supplied cDNA or gDNA.

V shed 5 bases and J shed 4 bases, with 12 bases lying between them. The CDR3 loop spans 13 amino acids. Germline V gene data show CDR1 as SGHAT and CDR2 as FQNNGV. Under the authors' procedure: For nucleated cells, counts were estimated from reference gene primer amplification. The method was immunoSEQ multiplex PCR; TCRdb's version includes in-frame clones alone and lacks a portion of them. V, J and clone size were drawn from that table, and D and trimming were deduced from the DNA. The sample has just under 350,000 clones; around 83% are singletons. The sequenced sample consisted of peripheral blood. This TCR was recovered from a man aged 25 to 40 with active or convalescent COVID-19. V gene TRBV11-2 combines with J gene TRBJ2-7; maybe TRBD2 (5 bases). The CDR3 sequence: CASSIIGVYEQYF. CDR3 sequence (DNA): TGTGCCAGCAGCATTATCGGGGTTTACGAGCAGTACTTC.